This entry features one T cell receptor beta chain sequence. Its cognate antigen has yet to be identified. It has no much larger one-base neighbor in the sample; base qualities were not kept. The intended sense of this specimen's time point label: newly diagnosed, previously untreated cHL patient sample. Using a Miltenyi CD4+ T cell isolation kit, CD4+ T cells were purified from thawed PBMCs through magnetic negative selection. As a comparison group for the relapsed/refractory trial patients, PBMCs were sequenced from patients with newly diagnosed, previously untreated classical Hodgkin lymphoma. After peripheral blood was drawn into 8 mL Vacutainer Cell Preparation Tubes, PBMCs were isolated by centrifugation and then cryopreserved. Purified CD4+ and CD8+ fractions were prepared only for cases with an additional available PBMC sample. On LS columns in a quadroMACS separator, the magnetically labelled cells were depleted, and the flow-through was collected as the purified fraction.

The data were obtained in a study of PD-1 blockade in classical Hodgkin lymphoma (dated by TCRdb to about 2020). For the study in its entirety: The study used CyTOF and TCR beta sequencing to define a peripheral blood immune signature of response to PD-1 blockade in classical Hodgkin lymphoma. What the authors observed across the whole study: The study was limited to a single clinical trial cohort, and causes of repertoire differences, possibly disease activity or prior therapy, remained undefined. Baseline TCR diversity was reported to be lower in newly diagnosed patients than in healthy donors, and even lower in relapsed/refractory patients.

Genomic DNA was extracted with the Qiagen DNeasy kit from unsorted PBMCs and from negatively selected CD4+ and CD8+ fractions. Using primers that anneal to V and J segments, immunoSEQ multiplex PCR amplified the TCR beta CDR3 regions. A synthetic immune receptor repertoire was used to minimize amplification bias, and remaining bias was computationally removed after sequencing. On the authors' methods: Custom Python scripts were used to quantify repertoire diversity as the Shannon entropy index. Unsorted, CD4+ and CD8+ repertoires were analyzed separately, except in combined analyses where CD4+ and CD8+ sequences were merged in silico. TCRdb carries this immuneACCESS record with in-frame sequences only. Its versions omit some clonotypes, under half of them owing to an unresolved V gene in the studies checked, with the rest unexplained. V, J and clone size are those of that table, while D and trimming were read from the DNA. The sample records 15,000 to 25,000 clones, around 86% of which are singletons. Around 1.3% of the sample rests with the top ten.

CDR1 and CDR2, looked up from the germline V gene, are MNHNS and SASEGT. The CDR3 runs 14 amino acids, cysteine and phenylalanine included. The kept DNA is CDR3 alone, 42 bases in frame from the first base. V is pared back by 10 bases and J by 4 bases, with 17 bases lying between the germline termini. The sample consisted of CD4+ T cells from blood. This chain joins TRBV6-1 to TRBJ2-1; the D gene cannot be resolved beyond TRBD1 or TRBD2, each matching 6 bases. The clonotype was recovered from a human donor with classical Hodgkin lymphoma. The bases are TGTGCCACCACGAGGGGGGACCCTTACAATGAGCAGTTCTTC. It is translated as CATTRGDPYNEQFF.